This passage covers 23 T cell receptor beta chains from one sample sequenced in a study of blood T cell repertoires in COVID-19. Some clones are missing from TCRdb's copy, which holds only in-frame ones; the method was immunoSEQ multiplex PCR. The sample has over 75,000 clones, around 85% seen once. The specimen was peripheral blood. All receptors come from a man between 70 and 80 years old with acute or convalescent COVID-19.

This chain joins TRBV4-1 and TRBJ2-1; 8 bases agree with TRBD2. The CDR3 has 16 amino acids. Looked up from germline, CDR1 is MGHRA and CDR2 is YSYEKL. The J segment lost 2 bases and the V segment lost 4 bases, leaving 7 bases of the junction unmatched. The CDR3 sequence: CASSPVGSGTYNEQFF. Here the CDR3 DNA reads TGCGCCAGCAGCCCCGTGGGTAGCGGGACCTACAATGAGCAGTTCTTC.

The chain couples TRBV28 to TRBJ1-6; 7 bases fit TRBD1. Germline V CDR1 and CDR2: MDHEN, SYDVKM. The CDR3 is 16 residues long. The V segment lost 2 bases and the J segment 7 bases; nucleotides outside the gene matches: 8. The CDR3 sequence is CASSLPIGTANSPLHF. The CDR3 region has the DNA TGTGCCAGCAGTTTACCGATCGGGACAGCCAATTCACCCCTCCACTTT.

A word on this clone: The identical CDR3 is also encoded by other nucleotide sequences in the sample. The gene calls are TRBV5-1 and TRBJ2-2; tentatively, D is TRBD1 (5 bases). The CDR3 has 14 residues. The germline gives CDR1 SGHRS, CDR2 YFSETQ. Trimming cost V 5 bases and J 1 base, with 9 bases left between them. CDR3 sequence: CASSLGQNTGELFF. The CDR3 coding sequence is TGCGCCAGCAGTCTGGGGCAGAACACCGGGGAGCTGTTTTTT.

The chain uses TRBV15 and TRBJ2-5, with D perhaps matching TRBD1 (5 bases). Trimming took off 2 bases at V and 4 bases at J, with 17 bases between the two ends. Germline CDR1 LNHNV, CDR2 YYDKDF (reference sequence). The CDR3 length is 16 residues. CDR3 in DNA: TGTGCCACCAGCAGACGCCAGGGCCTCGTCCCAGAGACCCAGTACTTC. As protein: CATSRRQGLVPETQYF.

The chain joins TRBV9 to TRBJ1-1; 7 nucleotides align to TRBD1. Looked up from germline, CDR1 is SGDLS and CDR2 is YYNGEE. This CDR3 is built from 14 residues. Trimming took 2 bases from V and 4 from J; bases not matched to a gene: 5. This CDR3 reads CASSVEGAFTEAFF. The DNA for the CDR3 is TGTGCCAGCAGCGTTGAGGGGGCTTTCACTGAAGCTTTCTTT.

The chain is built from TRBV11-2 and TRBJ2-7, with unresolved D. CDR1 is SGHAT, CDR2 FQNNGV, per germline. The length of the CDR3 is 12 residues. Trimming left V 1 base short and J 9 bases short, with 10 bases between. CDR3 nucleotide sequence: TGTGCCAGCAGCTTAGTTGGAGTTTGGCAGTACTTC. Translated, it gives CASSLVGVWQYF. The complete variable domain, with remaining parts taken from reference TRBV11-2 and TRBJ2-7, reads EAGVAQSPRYKIIEKRQSVAFWCNPISGHATLYWYQQILGQGPKLLIQFQNNGVVDDSQLPKDRFSAERLKGVDSTLKIQPAKLEDSAVYLCASSLVGVWQYFGPGTRLTVT.

The chain couples TRBV5-4 to TRBJ2-4; 7 nucleotides match TRBD1. This CDR3 is built from 13 residues. Germline CDR1 is SGHNT and CDR2 is YYREEE (reference sequence). Trimming at V came to 4 bases and at J to 7 bases, leaving 5 bases not matched to a gene. CDR3 sequence: CASSTETGNIQYF. The CDR3 region has the DNA TGTGCCAGCAGCACAGAGACAGGGAACATTCAGTACTTC.

V and J are TRBV15 and TRBJ2-1; TRBD2 aligns across 8 bases. This CDR3 has 16 residues. V lost 4 bases, J lost 3 bases, and 8 bases stayed unmatched. Germline-derived CDR1 and CDR2 are LNHNV and YYDKDF (reference sequence). In DNA form, the CDR3 reads TGTGCCACCAGCAAGGTTAGCACTAGCGGCTACAATGAGCAGTTCTTC. It specifies CATSKVSTSGYNEQFF. Looking up the rest from reference TRBV15 and TRBJ2-1 gives the full variable domain: DAMVIQNPRYQVTQFGKPVTLSCSQTLNHNVMYWYQQKSSQAPKLLFHYYDKDFNNEADTPDNFQSRRPNTSFCFLDIRSPGLGDTAMYLCATSKVSTSGYNEQFFGPGTRLTVL.

The chain carries TRBV24-1 and TRBJ2-2; 11 bases map to TRBD2. The V gene end was trimmed by 4 bases and the J gene end by 4 bases; junction bases not matched to a gene: 10. Looked up from germline, CDR1 is KGHDR and CDR2 is SFDVKD. The CDR3 extends over 18 amino acids. CDR3 DNA: TGTGCCACCAGTGACTGGTTAGCGGGGGGGAAAGGCACCGGGGAGCTGTTTTTT. Translated: CATSDWLAGGKGTGELFF.

The chain joins TRBV28 to TRBJ1-5; 7 bases align to TRBD1. The germline gives CDR1 MDHEN, CDR2 SYDVKM. The CDR3 runs 14 residues. V trimming: 8 bases; J trimming: 1 base; junction bases outside the gene matches: 5. The CDR3: CASLGDRSNQPQHF. CDR3 bases: TGTGCCAGCCTAGGGGACAGAAGCAATCAGCCCCAGCATTTT. The whole variable domain, remainder taken from reference TRBV28 and TRBJ1-5, is DVKVTQSSRYLVKRTGEKVFLECVQDMDHENMFWYRQDPGLGLRLIYFSYDVKMKEKGDIPEGYSVSREKKERFSLILESASTNQTSMYLCASLGDRSNQPQHFGDGTRLSIL.

The rearrangement links TRBV5-1 to TRBJ1-2, with D tentatively TRBD1 (6 bases). The germline V gene has CDR1 SGHRS and CDR2 YFSETQ. The CDR3 length is 15 residues. V shed 0 bases and J shed 5 bases, with 14 bases lying between them. The CDR3 here is CASSLGWGLRYGYTF. In nucleotides, the CDR3 is TGCGCCAGCAGCTTGGGGTGGGGGCTTCGGTATGGCTACACCTTC.

This sequence joins TRBV19 and TRBJ2-2; the match to TRBD2 covers 7 bases. The CDR3 sequence is 14 residues long. Germline CDR1 is LNHDA and CDR2 is SQIVND (reference sequence). Unmatched junction bases numbered 5, after V lost 7 bases and J lost 3 bases. The CDR3 loop reads CASNGGGDTGELFF. The CDR3 nucleotides are TGTGCCAGTAACGGGGGAGGGGACACCGGGGAGCTGTTTTTT. Combining the CDR3 with reference TRBV19 and TRBJ2-2 gives the whole variable domain DGGITQSPKYLFRKEGQNVTLSCEQNLNHDAMYWYRQDPGQGLRLIYYSQIVNDFQKGDIAEGYSVSREKKESFPLTVTSAQKNPTAFYLCASNGGGDTGELFFGEGSRLTVL.

To note about this clone: At one end the junction does not follow the germline gene, possibly because of a read error. The V call is TRBV5-1, the J call TRBJ1-4, with 8 bases matching TRBD1. Germline V gene lookup returns CDR1 SGHRS and CDR2 YFSETQ. The CDR3 covers 13 residues. The CDR3 sequence is CAALRDRGEKLFF. CDR3 in DNA: TGTGCCGCGTTACGAGACAGGGGAGAAAAACTGTTTTTT.

The chain couples TRBV7-3 to TRBJ2-2; D call uncertain. Germline V CDR1 and CDR2: SGHTA, FQGTGA. The CDR3 contains 14 residues. Deletions cut 1 base from V and 6 bases from J, with 9 bases between. The CDR3 sequence is CASSLIHQAGELFF. CDR3 nucleotides: TGTGCCAGCAGCTTAATTCACCAGGCCGGGGAGCTGTTTTTT.

The chain joins TRBV5-1 to TRBJ1-2; the match to TRBD1 covers 10 bases. The ends lost 4 bases at V and 2 bases at J; junction bases unmatched: 2. Germline values: CDR1 SGHRS, CDR2 YFSETQ. This CDR3 is built from 14 residues. The CDR3, as DNA: TGCGCCAGCAGCAAGACAGGGGGCAACTATGGCTACACCTTC. Translating it yields CASSKTGGNYGYTF.

The chain combines TRBV19 with TRBJ1-1; TRBD1 might be the D (5 bases). This CDR3 contains 14 residues. Germline values: CDR1 LNHDA, CDR2 SQIVND (reference sequence). V gave up 4 bases and J gave up 1 base, with 10 bases separating them. CDR3 sequence reads: CASSTGHPNTEAFF. The CDR3 DNA is TGTGCCAGTAGTACCGGACACCCGAACACTGAAGCTTTCTTT.

This chain uses TRBV10-2 with TRBJ2-5, with 9 bases fitting TRBD2. Looked up from germline, CDR1 is WSHSY and CDR2 is SAAADI. The CDR3 spans 15 residues. The junction had 8 bases not matched to a gene; V was cut back by 4 bases and J by 5 bases. CDR3 coding DNA: TGCGCCAGCAGTGTCCATGGACTAGCGAGGGAGACCCAGTACTTC. It translates to CASSVHGLARETQYF.

The genes are TRBV28 and TRBJ1-1; 8 bases map to TRBD1. Per germline, CDR1 MDHEN and CDR2 SYDVKM. There are 16 residues in the CDR3. V lost 5 bases and J lost 0; bases outside the gene matches: 8. CDR3 bases: TGTGCCAGCAGTCTTGAGACAGGGGCAATGAACACTGAAGCTTTCTTT. It is translated as CASSLETGAMNTEAFF.

V is TRBV3-1 (or the pseudogene TRBV3-2) and J is TRBJ1-2; D is uncertain. V was cut by 4 bases and J by 4 bases, with 13 bases left in between. The CDR3 contains 14 residues. CDR1 and CDR2 (germline): LGHDT, YNNKEL (reference sequence). CDR3 region: CASSPRVAIYGYTF. CDR3 sequence (DNA): TGTGCCAGCAGCCCGCGGGTCGCGATCTATGGCTACACCTTC.

The CDR3: CASSVSNAQPQHF. The CDR3 DNA follows: TGCGCCAGCAGTGTTAGCAACGCTCAGCCCCAGCATTTT. The chain combines TRBV10-1 with TRBJ1-5, with unresolved D. This CDR3 contains 13 residues. Germline lookup yields CDR1 WNHNN and CDR2 SYGVQD (reference sequence). V was shortened by 4 bases and J by 6 bases, with 10 bases between the two germline ends.

This clone has only a few counts. The chain is built from TRBV28 and TRBJ2-2; 7 nucleotides match TRBD1. Germline V gene data show CDR1 as MDHEN and CDR2 as SYDVKM. V lost 3 bases and J lost 7; bases outside the gene matches: 5. This CDR3 has 14 amino acids. CDR3 DNA sequence: TGTGCCAGCAGTTTTTCACAGGGGCACGGGGAGCTGTTTTTT. Protein product: CASSFSQGHGELFF.

The rearrangement joins TRBV5-6 to TRBJ1-1; D not resolved. CDR1 SGHDT and CDR2 YYEEEE come from the germline V gene. The length of the CDR3 is 13 residues. Trimming left V 1 base short and J 4 bases short, with 8 bases between. Written as DNA, the CDR3 is TGTGCCAGCAGCTTGTTTCCGAGCACTGAAGCTTTCTTT. Its translation: CASSLFPSTEAFF.

This clone was seen a handful of times. The chain is built from TRBV11-2 and TRBJ2-7, with a possible D match to TRBD1 (6 bases). The CDR3 runs 14 residues. Per germline, CDR1 SGHAT and CDR2 FQNNGV. V dropped 1 base and J dropped 5 bases, with 12 bases sitting between them. Here the CDR3 DNA reads TGTGCCAGCAGCTTAGGGAGAACAGGGAACGAGCAGTACTTC. It codes for CASSLGRTGNEQYF. Using reference TRBV11-2 and TRBJ2-7 for the parts outside the CDR3, the full variable domain is EAGVAQSPRYKIIEKRQSVAFWCNPISGHATLYWYQQILGQGPKLLIQFQNNGVVDDSQLPKDRFSAERLKGVDSTLKIQPAKLEDSAVYLCASSLGRTGNEQYFGPGTRLTVT.